There are a few counts of the clone carrying this TCR beta chain. Its antigen is not known. These data are taken from a study of CD8 T cells in ankylosing spondylitis. MiXCR, applied by TCRdb to the 5' RACE reads, yields one record per CDR3 protein. The sample lists 50,000 to 70,000 distinct CDR3 sequences, over 5% occurring once. Study-wide results and limits: Disease-linked clones reportedly concentrated significantly in matched ankylosing spondylitis synovial fluid.

CDR1 is WSHSY and CDR2 is SAAADI in the germline V gene. V lost 4 bases, J lost 1 base, and 10 bases lay in between. This CDR3 region has 14 residues. This chain links TRBV10-2 with TRBJ2-5; D is undetermined. The sequenced material came from synovial fluid, either unsorted or a sorted T cell fraction (not recorded which). This clonotype was obtained from a male donor with ankylosing spondylitis. The CDR3 DNA is TGCGCCAGCAGTGCCCTTGGCTCCCAAGAGACCCAGTACTTC. This gives the protein CASSALGSQETQYF.